This section outlines one T cell receptor (beta chain) sequence together with its context. What antigen it recognizes has not been identified. Each CD8+ T cell subset was flow-sorted in triplicate, with fewer than 350,000 cells per subset placed directly into RLT lysis buffer. Naive CD8+ T cells were defined stringently as CD45RO-CCR7+CD27+CD95- to exclude memory contaminants. Standard density gradient centrifugation was used to isolate peripheral blood mononuclear cells from buffy coats. Naive CXCR3-negative and CXCR3-positive CD8+ T cells were flow-sorted on a FACSAria III. Total RNA was extracted from sorted cells with an RNeasy Mini Kit. CDR1 and CDR2 are drawn from the germline V gene: SGHTA, FQGTGA. The CDR3 covers 14 residues, taking in both the cysteine and the phenylalanine. The entry carries no DNA sequence. This record belongs to a study of CXCR3-negative and CXCR3-positive naive CD8 T cells (dated by TCRdb to the late 2010s). About the study as a whole: In total, 120 million to 150 million TRB reads were obtained, corresponding to roughly 1.5 +/- 0.3 million reads per library. Diversity and physicochemical repertoire analyses covered around 10 donors pooled from two independent experiments. Naive subsets from several donors and memory cells from 3 donors were included in the TRBV-TRBJ cluster analysis.

General study outcomes and caveats: Compared with CXCR3-negative naive cells, CXCR3-positive naive cells had TRB CDR3s with higher hydrophobicity (lower Kidera factor 4), lower energy, and higher strength and volume indices. TRBV-TRBJ usage was similar between naive CXCR3-negative and CXCR3-positive cells from the same donor, while memory cells showed distinct patterns. Comparably high repertoire diversity was found in both naive subsets, whereas much lower repertoire diversity was found in memory CD8+ T cells. Freshly isolated PBMCs were used for most assays because CXCR3 expression partially decreased after cryopreservation. Surface CD5, linked to self-reactivity in mice, was comparable between naive subsets; TCR interaction strength was therefore also inferred from TRB CDR3 physicochemical properties.

Sequenced using a NextSeq 550. The Human TCR Profiling Kit (MiLaboratory) was used to make UMI-labeled 5' RACE TRB cDNA libraries. The full amount of extracted RNA was used for cDNA synthesis, and the full amount of resulting cDNA was used for PCR amplification. Libraries were prepared in parallel using an identical number of PCR cycles. Under the source paper's analysis protocol: With a requirement of at least two reads per UMI, MIGEC and MiXCR extracted about 53,000 +/- 9,400 unique UMI-labeled TRB cDNA molecules per library. An average of roughly 40,000 +/- 10,000 functional in-frame TRB CDR3 nucleotide clonotypes without stop codons was found per library. Diversity metrics, including normalized Shannon-Wiener and Chao1, were computed in VDJtools after downsampling to 5000 UMI-labeled TRB molecules per sample. VDJtools was used to calculate clonotype-size-weighted physicochemical properties of the central five CDR3 residues, namely interaction energy, strength, volume and Kidera factor 4. Each CDR3 protein sequence appears as one entry after TCRdb reprocessed the reads, and no DNA is included. For this entry, the V and J calls and clone size follow TCRdb and not the study's own pipeline. The sample's table lists a count of approximately 88,000 distinct CDR3 sequences. The top ten hold approximately 1.5% of the sample.

Sequenced sample: naive CXCR3- CD8+ T cells from blood. The sample's cell subset or site label, decoded: CD45RO-CCR7+CD27+CD95- naive CD8+ T cells lacking CXCR3 (TNR3-). This receptor was taken from a human donor in good health. Some clones in this sample may be carry-over from other donors' samples. This chain is built from TRBV7-3 and TRBJ2-3. The CDR3: CASSLSGYTDTQYF.